The T cell receptor beta chain under discussion was sequenced for a study of early T cells in non-severe SARS-CoV-2 infection. Study observations and caveats: Matches to VDJdb favored anti-spike CD8 responses and missed private and CD4 specificities.

The germline CDR1 and CDR2 sequences are SGHAT and FQDESV (reference sequence). V was clipped by 5 bases and J by 1 base; unmatched bases: 10. CDR3 length equals 16 residues. Of note for this clonotype: Its antigen remains unidentified.

A single record per CDR3 protein comes from TCRdb applying MiXCR to the 5' RACE reads. The table lists about 54,000 distinct CDR3 sequences, about 7.6% of them singletons. The TCR originated in an adult who was a healthcare worker with PCR-confirmed SARS-CoV-2 infection or an uninfected control (not recorded which). The chain employs TRBV11-1 and TRBJ1-1, with TRBD1 matching over 7 bases. The source was whole blood, collected at baseline. CDR3 coding DNA: TGTGCCAGCAGCCGAGCGAGACAGGGCGGGAACACTGAAGCTTTCTTT. Its translation: CASSRARQGGNTEAFF.